This TCR beta chain was recovered during a study of CD8 T cells in ankylosing spondylitis (dated by TCRdb to the late 2010s). At the level of the whole study: The study profiled T cell receptor beta repertoires in healthy donors and ankylosing spondylitis patients to find disease-linked TCR variants. The whole study cohort included 108 healthy donors and under 30 ankylosing spondylitis patients. Peripheral blood samples were taken, and synovial fluid was additionally collected from ankylosing spondylitis patients.

Synovial fluid samples were matched to blood samples from the same ankylosing spondylitis patients. Sequencing instrument: Illumina HiSeq 2500. Quantitative 5'-RACE with molecular barcodes was used to prepare TCR beta libraries. On the study's bioinformatics: Disease-linked TCR variants were identified with a new computational method built on a probabilistic model of VDJ rearrangement. TCRdb reanalyzed the raw reads on its own, using fastp at Q25 for trimming and MiXCR for clone calling, and kept in-frame beta chains. Every entry covers one CDR3 protein and lists the most common genes and DNA from its rows. These V and J calls derive from TCRdb rather than the authors' analysis. This sample comprises approximately 150,000 distinct CDR3 sequences, under 45% of them detected only once. The top ten constitute roughly 15% of the sample. The germline ends are 37 bases apart after V is trimmed by 3 bases and J by 4 bases. The germline V gene (reference sequence) supplies CDR1 LGHDT and CDR2 YNNKEL. The CDR3 measures 22 amino acids from cysteine to phenylalanine. The CDR3 DNA has 66 bases and is translated from base 1.

Concerning this clonotype itself: The antigen it recognizes is unknown. No qualities accompany the bases; no much larger clone lies one base away.

Overall study outcomes, separate from this receptor: Blood from ankylosing spondylitis patients appeared to be characterized by a TCR beta motif composed of roughly eight highly homologous amino acid variants. The disease-linked clones were reported as significantly enriched in matched synovial fluid samples from ankylosing spondylitis patients. The disease-linked clones showed a CD8+ phenotype and occurred at relatively low frequencies in peripheral blood. Some TCR beta motif variants had previously been reported in synovial fluid and blood of reactive arthritis patients, which suggested common disease-initiation mechanisms.

This TCR derives from a male donor with ankylosing spondylitis. The V and J genes are TRBV3-1 and TRBJ2-7; perhaps TRBD2 is the D gene, with 5 bases matching. The sequencing sample was made of synovial fluid, either unsorted or a sorted T cell fraction (not recorded which). The CDR3 reads as follows: CASSQLSPREHGGPSTEYEQYF. At the DNA level, the sequence is TGTGCCAGCAGCCAGTTAAGCCCGAGAGAACATGGAGGACCCTCTACGGAATACGAGCAGTACTTC.